The present T cell receptor (delta chain) was sequenced within a study of γδ T cells in repeated Plasmodium falciparum infection. In the study overall: Four controlled malaria infections with P. falciparum NF54 spanned about 23 months. Malian gammadelta TCRs were studied during no-transmission periods and across acute malaria episodes.

Bulk repertoires came from Vgamma9/Vdelta2+ or Vdelta2-negative gammadelta T cells flow-sorted from PBMC. This CDR3 has 19 amino acids. Germline-derived CDR1 and CDR2 are GEAIGNYY and EKD. This clone was observed many times. The protein TCRdb gives is from a much larger clone and does not agree with this DNA's translation at residue 3, likely a read error; the protein shown here comes from the DNA. TCRdb reanalysed the multiplex PCR reads via CATT. The sample records over 90,000 delta-chain clones, roughly 0.9% being singletons. The sample comprised gamma-delta T cells from blood. The chain couples TRDV2 to TRDJ1; 12 nucleotides match TRDD3. Here the J gene was assigned by germline matching of the DNA, as TCRdb has none. This receptor was identified in a pool of human donors (malaria-infected and uninfected, not separated). The CDR3 DNA follows: TGTGCCCGTGACAACGTACTGGGGGATACAAAGGTTGGCACCGATAAACTCATCTTT. Translated: CARDNVLGDTKVGTDKLIF.